This T cell receptor beta chain comes out of a study of blood T cell repertoires in COVID-19. Overall study: Some COVID-19 samples were acute and others convalescent; all came from the United States, Italy and Spain.

Cohort 3 donors counted as recovered after two negative PCRs, clearance, or resolved symptoms. CDR1 and CDR2 (germline): SNHLY, FYNNEI. The CDR3 runs 13 residues. V was cut by 6 bases and J by 3 bases, with 9 bases left in between. TCRdb keeps only in-frame clones here, not all; method: immunoSEQ multiplex PCR. In the table there are more than 250,000 clones, roughly 87% of which are singletons. The specimen sequenced was PBMCs or T cells enriched from blood (not recorded which). The genes are TRBV2 and TRBJ1-3, with D unresolved. The TCR originated in a woman aged 30 to 39 who had recovered from COVID-19. The CDR3 loop is CASREGLGNTIYF. CDR3 coding DNA: TGTGCCAGCAGGGAGGGCCTTGGAAACACCATATATTTT.